This entry lists 17 T cell receptor beta chains sequenced from one sample in a study of blood T cell repertoires in COVID-19. Clones were sequenced by immunoSEQ multiplex PCR, and TCRdb holds only the in-frame ones, with some missing. Among approximately 350,000 clones listed, 86% were seen once. The material sequenced was peripheral blood. The receptors come from a woman between 55 and 75 years old with COVID-19, enrolled during active disease.

The V call is TRBV19, the J call TRBJ2-6; no reliable D call. Germline CDR1 LNHDA, CDR2 SQIVND (reference sequence). The V end was cut by 4 bases, the J end by 0 bases, with 7 bases between. This CDR3 contains 15 residues. The DNA for the CDR3 is TGTGCCAGTAGTAGAGACCGCTCTGGGGCCAACGTCCTGACTTTC. This codes for CASSRDRSGANVLTF.

The CDR3 sequence is CASSRTGQGTDTQYF. The CDR3 DNA sequence: TGCGCCAGCAGCCGCACGGGACAGGGCACAGATACGCAGTATTTT. The V call is TRBV5-1, the J call TRBJ2-3; 8 nucleotides agree with TRBD1. The V gene's germline CDR1 is SGHRS and CDR2 YFSETQ. This CDR3 has 15 residues. The J segment lost 1 base and the V segment lost 4 bases, leaving 5 bases of the junction unmatched. Full variable domain (rest looked up from reference TRBV5-1 and TRBJ2-3): KAGVTQTPRYLIKTRGQQVTLSCSPISGHRSVSWYQQTPGQGLQFLFEYFSETQRNKGNFPGRFSGRQFSNSRSEMNVSTLELGDSALYLCASSRTGQGTDTQYFGPGTRLTVL.

The rearrangement joins TRBV7-8 to TRBJ1-1, with TRBD1 identical over 8 bases. The germline CDR1 and CDR2 sequences are SGHVS and FQNEAQ. CDR3 length: 15 amino acids. With 5 bases clipped from V and 0 bases from J, the junction kept 5 bases outside the gene matches. The chain's CDR3 is CASSPRTGLNTEAFF. DNA for the CDR3: TGTGCCAGCAGCCCGAGGACAGGGCTGAACACTGAAGCTTTCTTT.

The rearrangement joins TRBV7-9 to TRBJ2-2; TRBD1 might be the D (5 bases). This CDR3 comprises 15 residues. Trimming took 5 bases from V and 2 from J, leaving 12 bases between them. CDR1 SEHNR and CDR2 FQNEAQ come from the germline V gene (reference sequence). CDR3 DNA sequence: TGTGCCAGCAGCCGAGACAGCGAAAACACCGGGGAGCTGTTTTTT. This sequence encodes CASSRDSENTGELFF.

The genes are TRBV5-1 and TRBJ2-1, with D possibly being TRBD1 (5 bases). Looked up from germline, CDR1 is SGHRS and CDR2 is YFSETQ. V gave up 0 bases and J gave up 0 bases, with 7 bases separating them. CDR3 length: 15 residues. The CDR3 spells CASSLDRSSYNEQFF. CDR3 sequence (DNA): TGCGCCAGCAGCTTGGACAGGAGCTCCTACAATGAGCAGTTCTTC.

This clone was counted a single time. This chain joins TRBV7-3 and TRBJ2-7; the match to TRBD1 covers 9 bases. The CDR3 is made up of 14 amino acids. V gave up 5 bases and J gave up 1 base; unmatched junction bases: 3. Germline V gene lookup returns CDR1 SGHTA and CDR2 FQGTGA. CDR3 sequence (DNA): TGTGCCAGCAGCCTGGGGACAGGGTCCTACGAGCAGTACTTC. Protein product: CASSLGTGSYEQYF. Supplemented by reference TRBV7-3 and TRBJ2-7, the full variable domain reads GAGVSQTPSNKVTEKGKYVELRCDPISGHTALYWYRQSLGQGPEFLIYFQGTGAADDSGLPNDRFFAVRPEGSVSTLKIQRTERGDSAVYLCASSLGTGSYEQYFGPGTRLTVT.

V gene TRBV4-3 combines with J gene TRBJ1-6; a possible D gene is TRBD1 (6 bases). CDR3 length: 15 amino acids. V gave up 1 base and J gave up 14 bases, with 18 bases separating them. Germline V CDR1 and CDR2: LGHNA, YSLEER. The CDR3 DNA is TGCGCCAGCAGCCAAGTAATCAGTTATGAGGGGGCCCTCCACTTT. Translation gives CASSQVISYEGALHF.

The chain carries TRBV15 and TRBJ2-1; 11 bases are shared with TRBD2. V shed 3 bases, J shed 2 bases, and the junction held 3 bases outside the gene matches. The CDR3 consists of 16 residues. The germline V gene encodes CDR1 LNHNV and CDR2 YYDKDF (reference sequence). The CDR3 reads CATSRLAGGAYNEQFF. The CDR3 nucleotides are TGTGCCACCAGCAGGCTAGCGGGGGGAGCCTACAATGAGCAGTTCTTC.

The sample holds a few counts of this clone. V is TRBV15 and J is TRBJ1-1; 9 bases map to TRBD1. The CDR3 runs 18 residues. Germline loops: CDR1 LNHNV, CDR2 YYDKDF (reference sequence). J was trimmed by 0 bases and V by 0 bases; bases with no gene match: 8. The DNA of the CDR3 is TGTGCCACCAGCAGAGATGGACAGGGGAGATACCTGAACACTGAAGCTTTCTTT. The encoded protein is CATSRDGQGRYLNTEAFF. Combining the CDR3 with reference TRBV15 and TRBJ1-1 gives the whole variable domain DAMVIQNPRYQVTQFGKPVTLSCSQTLNHNVMYWYQQKSSQAPKLLFHYYDKDFNNEADTPDNFQSRRPNTSFCFLDIRSPGLGDTAMYLCATSRDGQGRYLNTEAFFGQGTRLTVV.

A single count supports this clone. The chain carries TRBV7-3 and TRBJ1-2; 7 bases align to TRBD1. Trimming cost V 5 bases and J 6 bases; bases outside gene matches: 6. This CDR3 spans 13 amino acids. In germline, CDR1 is SGHTA, CDR2 FQGTGA. The CDR3: CASSPTGADGYTF. CDR3 DNA: TGTGCCAGCAGCCCCACAGGGGCGGATGGCTACACCTTC.

This chain uses TRBV5-1 with TRBJ2-7; 7 bases line up with TRBD1. Germline V gives CDR1 SGHRS, CDR2 YFSETQ. Germline trimming cut 2 bases from V and 5 bases from J; bases unmatched to any gene: 10. This CDR3 is built from 15 residues. Here the CDR3 DNA reads TGCGCCAGCAGCTTCGTGGGCAGGGGGTTGGACGAGCAGTACTTC. Translated, it gives CASSFVGRGLDEQYF.

J is TRBJ2-7 and V is TRBV19; 9 bases are shared with TRBD1. The CDR3 length is 15 residues. Germline V CDR1 and CDR2: LNHDA, SQIVND (reference sequence). With V trimmed by 7 bases and J by 5 bases, 12 bases remained unmatched. The CDR3 protein is CASKPTDRGNHEQYF. Written as DNA, the CDR3 is TGTGCCAGTAAACCCACGGACAGGGGAAACCACGAGCAGTACTTC.

The chain employs TRBV2 and TRBJ1-3, with TRBD1 as a possible D gene (5 bases). The length of the CDR3 is 13 residues. The germline CDR1 and CDR2 sequences are SNHLY and FYNNEI. Trimming stripped 4 bases from V and 4 bases from J, with 8 bases between. CDR3 region: CASSAGIGNTIYF. The CDR3, as DNA: TGTGCCAGCAGTGCAGGGATCGGAAACACCATATATTTT.

The chain has TRBV18 and TRBJ2-3, with 14 positions matching TRBD2. The CDR3 spans 17 residues. Germline loops: CDR1 KGHSH, CDR2 LQKENI. Trimming at V came to 0 bases and at J to 6 bases, leaving 5 bases not matched to a gene. The CDR3 nucleotides read TGTGCCAGCTCACCACCCCGACTAGCGGGGGGGCCGGATACGCAGTATTTT. Amino acid sequence: CASSPPRLAGGPDTQYF.

The chain has TRBV3-1 (or the pseudogene TRBV3-2) and TRBJ2-1; 8 bases line up with TRBD1. The CDR3 totals 17 residues. V shed 4 bases and J 2 bases; nucleotides not matched to a gene: 10. In germline, CDR1 is LGHDT, CDR2 YNNKEL (reference sequence). The CDR3 reads CASSRPPGQVAYNEQFF. CDR3 bases: TGTGCCAGCAGCCGACCACCGGGACAGGTAGCCTACAATGAGCAGTTCTTC.

The chain employs TRBV4-3 and TRBJ1-6; 7 nucleotides align to TRBD1. The germline CDR1 and CDR2 sequences are LGHNA and YSLEER. The CDR3 totals 14 residues. The J segment lost 7 bases and the V segment lost 0 bases, leaving 0 bases of the junction unmatched. CDR3 coding DNA: TGCGCCAGCAGCCAAGAAGGGGGCAATTCACCCCTCCACTTT. Its translation: CASSQEGGNSPLHF.

This clone was observed a handful of times. J is TRBJ2-7 and V is TRBV3-1 (or the pseudogene TRBV3-2); D gene unclear. V was trimmed by 1 base and J by 2 bases, leaving 12 bases between them. CDR3 length: 15 residues. Germline CDR1 LGHDT, CDR2 YNNKEL (reference sequence). In nucleotides, the CDR3 is TGTGCCAGCAGCCAAGGTCGCCGTGGGCCCTACGAGCAGTACTTC. Amino acid sequence: CASSQGRRGPYEQYF.